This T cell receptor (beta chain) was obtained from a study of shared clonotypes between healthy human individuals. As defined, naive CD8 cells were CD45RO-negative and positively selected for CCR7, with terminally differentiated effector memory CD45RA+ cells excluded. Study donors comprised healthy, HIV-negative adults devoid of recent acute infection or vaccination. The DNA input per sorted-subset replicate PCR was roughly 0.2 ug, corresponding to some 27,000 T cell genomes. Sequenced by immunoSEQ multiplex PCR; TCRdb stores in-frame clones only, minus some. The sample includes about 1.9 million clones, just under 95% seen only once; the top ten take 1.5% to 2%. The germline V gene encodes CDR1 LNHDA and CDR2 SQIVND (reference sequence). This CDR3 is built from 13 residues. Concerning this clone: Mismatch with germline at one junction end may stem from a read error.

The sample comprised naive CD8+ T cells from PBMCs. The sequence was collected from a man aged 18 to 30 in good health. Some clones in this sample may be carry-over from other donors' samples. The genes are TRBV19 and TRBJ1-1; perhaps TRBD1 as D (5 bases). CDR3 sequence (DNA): TGTACCAGTAGTAAGGACACTAACACTGAAGCTTTCTTT. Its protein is CTSSKDTNTEAFF.